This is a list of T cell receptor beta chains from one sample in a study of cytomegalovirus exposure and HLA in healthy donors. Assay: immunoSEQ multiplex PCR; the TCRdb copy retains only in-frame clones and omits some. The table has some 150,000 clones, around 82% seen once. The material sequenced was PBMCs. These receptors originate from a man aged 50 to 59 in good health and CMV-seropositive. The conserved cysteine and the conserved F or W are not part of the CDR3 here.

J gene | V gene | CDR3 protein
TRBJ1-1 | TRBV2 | ASSVGEGTEAF
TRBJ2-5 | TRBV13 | ASSSTGSRQETQY
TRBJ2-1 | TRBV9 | ASSPRLAGGPDEQF
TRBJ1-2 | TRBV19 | ASSIIAGSGYT
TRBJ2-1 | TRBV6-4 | ASSAGGSFSSYNEQF
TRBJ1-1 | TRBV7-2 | ASSSTGTEAF
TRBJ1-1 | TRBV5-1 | ASSLSDRKDTEAF
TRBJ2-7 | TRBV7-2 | ASSLKEKGAPWY
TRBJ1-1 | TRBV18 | ASSPTSQGAGGNTEAF
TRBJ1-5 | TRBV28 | ASIADRAGPQH
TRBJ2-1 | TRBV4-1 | ASSQDRQGAYNEQF
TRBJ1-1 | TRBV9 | ASSVAGGMNTEAF
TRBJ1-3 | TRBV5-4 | ASSLDGQPTISGNTIY
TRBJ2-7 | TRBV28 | ASWDRREQY
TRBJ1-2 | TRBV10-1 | ASSESGRQGALVEEGYT
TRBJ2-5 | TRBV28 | ASTPPEGARETQY
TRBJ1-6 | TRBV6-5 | AIGTYNSPLH
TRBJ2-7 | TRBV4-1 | ASSQDTGGRAEQY
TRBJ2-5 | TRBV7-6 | ASSDTGTGGLGSQY
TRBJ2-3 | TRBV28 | ASSYPRRGHTDTQY
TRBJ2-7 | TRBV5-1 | ASSLGTGGNEQY
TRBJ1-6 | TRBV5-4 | ASSLGRTVESPLH
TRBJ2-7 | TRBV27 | ASSLFLAGGFYEQY
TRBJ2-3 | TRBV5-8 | ASSQGAAGGGTDTQY
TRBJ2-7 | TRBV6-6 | ASSYPGNEQY
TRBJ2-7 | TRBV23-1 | ASSQGEGIPSYEQY
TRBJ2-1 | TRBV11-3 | ASSLRGRNNEQF
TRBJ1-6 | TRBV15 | ATSRDRGASSPLH
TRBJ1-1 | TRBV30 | AWSVDRYNTEAF
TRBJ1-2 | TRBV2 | ASSLRQAWQGYT
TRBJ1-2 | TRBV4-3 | ASSQDLTRANYGYT
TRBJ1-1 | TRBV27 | ASSSFGGGHTEAF
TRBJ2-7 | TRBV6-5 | ASSYRWDRGYEQY
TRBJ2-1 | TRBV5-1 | ASSLGAGTLTYNEQF
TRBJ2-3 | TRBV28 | ASSLSQGAGDTQY
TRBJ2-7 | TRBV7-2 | ASSSTGPSYEQY
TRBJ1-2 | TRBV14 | ASSPRLQGNGYT
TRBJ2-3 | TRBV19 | ASSGQGGWFTDTQY
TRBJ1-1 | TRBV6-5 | ASSLAGERSEAF
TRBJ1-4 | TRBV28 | ASRAAVPNEKLF
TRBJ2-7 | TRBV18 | ASSPLRGSYEQY
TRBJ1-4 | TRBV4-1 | ASSQGQGAGVGKLF
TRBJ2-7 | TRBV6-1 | ASRVEYEQY
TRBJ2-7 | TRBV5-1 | ASSLGGGASYEQY
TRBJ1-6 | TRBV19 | ASSMRGQGVSSPLH
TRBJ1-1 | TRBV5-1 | ASSLDRRNTEAF
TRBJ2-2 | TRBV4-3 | ASSQGYNTGELF
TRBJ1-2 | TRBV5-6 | ASTQIGRSNYGYT
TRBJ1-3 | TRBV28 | ASSLSGYTGNTIY
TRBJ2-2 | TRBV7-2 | ASTTRGLAGGATGELF
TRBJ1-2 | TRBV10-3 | ATTDRVAYGYT
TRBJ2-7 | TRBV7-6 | ASSEGLLKDRGHEQY
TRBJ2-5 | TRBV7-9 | ASSLATGEETQY